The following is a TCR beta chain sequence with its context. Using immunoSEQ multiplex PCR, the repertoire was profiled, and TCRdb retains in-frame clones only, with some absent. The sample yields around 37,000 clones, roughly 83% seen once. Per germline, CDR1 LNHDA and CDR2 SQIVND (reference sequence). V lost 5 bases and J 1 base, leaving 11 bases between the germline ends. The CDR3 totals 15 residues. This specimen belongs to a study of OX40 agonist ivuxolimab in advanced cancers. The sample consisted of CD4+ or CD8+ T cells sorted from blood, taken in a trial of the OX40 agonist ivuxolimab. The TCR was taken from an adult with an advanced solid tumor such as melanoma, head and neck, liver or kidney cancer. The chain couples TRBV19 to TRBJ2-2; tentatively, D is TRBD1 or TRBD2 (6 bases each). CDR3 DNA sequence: TGTGCCAGTAGTGGAGGGGGATGGAACACCGGGGAGCTGTTTTTT. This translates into CASSGGGWNTGELFF.